This T cell receptor (beta chain) was recovered during a study of T cell responses to AZD1222 COVID-19 vaccine. Overall study findings and caveats: Recipients of AZD1222 seropositive at baseline numbered only six or seven.

In regard to this clone: The antigen is not known.

The germline CDR1 and CDR2 sequences are SNHLY and FYNNEI. This CDR3 is 18 amino acids long. The V and J ends lost 6 bases and 6 bases, in that order; junction bases with no gene match: 12. Assay: immunoSEQ multiplex PCR; the TCRdb copy retains only in-frame clones and omits some. This table holds 90,000 to 150,000 clones, roughly 84% found once. The chain has TRBV2 and TRBJ2-2; 14 nucleotides agree with TRBD2. Sequenced here: peripheral blood, sampled on day 0 of AZD1222 vaccination. The TCR was taken from an adult in good health. CDR3 DNA sequence: TGTGCCAGCAGGGCCGGACTAGCGGGGGGCATTAGGCCCGGGGAGCTGTTTTTT. Translation: CASRAGLAGGIRPGELFF.